This T cell receptor (beta chain) was captured in a study of immune evolution from preneoplasia to lung adenocarcinoma. Study-wide points: Clonality was highest in normal lung, lower in later-stage lesions apparently.

In regard to this clone: What it binds is unknown.

Germline assignment: CDR1 SNHLY and CDR2 FYNNEI. V dropped 3 bases and J dropped 5 bases, with 10 bases sitting between them. CDR3 length: 13 amino acids. Libraries were prepared by immunoSEQ multiplex PCR; TCRdb keeps only in-frame clonotypes and omits some of them. The table lists 2,500 to 3,500 clones, under 90% of them singletons. Sequencing was done on a sample of FFPE adjacent normal lung tissue. V gene TRBV2 combines with J gene TRBJ2-5; D perhaps matches TRBD1 (6 bases). The sequence came from a person between 60 and 80 years old with lung adenocarcinoma. The CDR3: CASSDRGMETQYF. CDR3 DNA sequence: TGTGCCAGCAGTGACAGGGGTATGGAGACCCAGTACTTC. The full variable domain, rest sourced from reference TRBV2 and TRBJ2-5, is EPEVTQTPSHQVTQMGQEVILRCVPISNHLYFYWYRQILGQKVEFLVSFYNNEISEKSEIFDDQFSVERPDGSNFTLKIRSTKLEDSAMYFCASSDRGMETQYFGPGTRLLVL.